This T cell receptor (beta chain) was found in a study of cytomegalovirus exposure and HLA in healthy donors. The study's findings and limits: In a later analysis, HLA-C alleles had the fewest associated TCRs, DRB1 alleles the most. A missense DCLRE1C variant was associated with V- and J-gene trimming of TCR beta chains in a later analysis, and an independent cohort replicated the association.

On this clone: Its antigen remains unknown.

The PCR ran on 60 Vbeta and 13 Jbeta primers. The protocol was immunoSEQ multiplex PCR, while the TCRdb copy is restricted to in-frame clones and leaves out a portion. Of about 110,000 clones in the sample, 81% are singletons; the top ten hold approximately 2.4%. The donors were healthy bone marrow donors. The V gene's germline CDR1 is PRHDT and CDR2 FYEKMQ (reference sequence). J gave up 12 bases and V 7 bases, and 18 bases lay outside the gene matches. The CDR3 contains 15 residues. V and J are TRBV13 and TRBJ2-5; 9 nucleotides match TRBD2. Sequenced sample: PBMCs. The TCR originated in a man aged 25 to 40 in good health and CMV-seronegative. CDR3 amino acids: CASTLERDSGGLKYF. CDR3 DNA sequence: TGTGCCAGCACCCTGGAGAGGGATAGCGGGGGCCTTAAGTACTTC.